The 5 T cell receptor beta chains below come from one sample, sequenced in a study of beta chain features in type 1 diabetes. General observations from the study: Type 1 diabetes patients had moderately but significantly shorter TCRB CDR3s in all four CD4+ subsets.

Their cognate antigens are unknown. Reverse transcribing all isolated RNA meant expressed TCRB transcripts were sequenced. This table comes from immunoSEQ multiplex PCR, and its TCRdb copy is limited to in-frame clones, with some not included. The sample lists 65,000 to 85,000 clones; roughly half were seen once. The source material was central memory CD4+ T cells from blood. The origin of the receptors is a man in his thirties or forties with type 1 diabetes.

The CDR3 DNA sequence: TGTGCCAGCAGCCAGTCCCGGGACAGCTATGGCTACACCTTC. Translated, it gives CASSQSRDSYGYTF. The chain carries TRBV5-4 and TRBJ1-2, with TRBD1 matching over 7 bases. Germline CDR1 SGHNT, CDR2 YYREEE (reference sequence). With 4 bases clipped from V and 4 bases from J, the junction kept 7 bases outside the gene matches. The CDR3 sequence is 14 residues long.

The rearrangement uses TRBV5-4 and TRBJ2-1; TRBD2 matches 7 bases. CDR3 length: 15 residues. Germline V gives CDR1 SGHNT, CDR2 YYREEE (reference sequence). The trim removed 4 bases at V and 8 bases at J, leaving 12 bases unmatched. CDR3 protein: CASSQASGHLYEQFF. Written as DNA, the CDR3 is TGTGCCAGCAGCCAGGCTAGCGGCCACCTCTATGAGCAGTTCTTC.

The chain employs TRBV29-1 and TRBJ2-1; 14 bases are shared with TRBD2. This CDR3 region has 14 residues. The germline gives CDR1 SQVTM, CDR2 ANQGSEA. The V and J ends lost 6 bases and 8 bases, in that order; junction bases with no gene match: 6. This CDR3 is CSVPGTSGSYEQFF. In DNA, the CDR3 is TGCAGCGTCCCCGGGACTAGCGGGAGCTATGAGCAGTTCTTC.

The CDR3 nucleotides are TGTGCCAGTAGGCCCCCATCGTATAGCGGGGGGGCCGCAGATACGCAGTATTTT. Amino acids: CASRPPSYSGGAADTQYF. V usage is TRBV19 and J usage is TRBJ2-3; TRBD2 matches at 11 bases. V shed 6 bases, J shed 4 bases, and the junction held 15 bases outside the gene matches. The germline gives CDR1 LNHDA, CDR2 SQIVND (reference sequence). This CDR3 contains 18 residues.

This clone was seen more than once but under ten times. The chain uses TRBV7-2 and TRBJ2-1; 10 nucleotides align to TRBD2. In germline, CDR1 is SGHTA, CDR2 FQGNSA. Unmatched junction bases numbered 13, after V lost 4 bases and J lost 7 bases. The CDR3 totals 17 residues. CDR3 protein: CASSSSRSSGGLNEQFF. CDR3 DNA: TGTGCCAGCAGCTCCTCTCGGAGTAGCGGGGGGCTTAATGAGCAGTTCTTC.